The rows below give T cell receptor beta chains drawn from one sample of a study of blood T cell repertoires in COVID-19. Libraries were prepared by immunoSEQ multiplex PCR; TCRdb keeps only in-frame clonotypes and omits some of them. Of about 200,000 clones listed, over 70% are singletons. Source material: peripheral blood. The receptors originated from a woman older than 75 with acute or convalescent COVID-19. CDR3s include the opening cysteine and the closing phenylalanine or tryptophan. D genes are given only for firm matches. Where a row states a size, it is once, few, many or the class of an expanded clone; other rows omit it.

clone size: -
V gene: TRBV5-1
D gene: -
J gene: TRBJ2-5
CDR3 DNA: TGCGCCAGCAGCTTTGAGTTCCAAGAGACCCAGTACTTC
CDR3 protein: CASSFEFQETQYF

clone size: -
V gene: TRBV5-4
D gene: TRBD1
J gene: TRBJ2-5
CDR3 DNA: TGTGCCAGCAGCTTGGGACAGGGGGCGGGAGAGACCCAGTACTTC
CDR3 protein: CASSLGQGAGETQYF

clone size: -
V gene: TRBV9
D gene: -
J gene: TRBJ2-3
CDR3 DNA: TGTGCCAGCAGCGTAGAACCAGGAGGAGGCACAGATACGCAGTATTTT
CDR3 protein: CASSVEPGGGTDTQYF

clone size: -
V gene: TRBV5-1
D gene: -
J gene: TRBJ2-3
CDR3 DNA: TGCGCCAGCAGCTTGGCCGGACAGAGCACAGATACGCAGTATTTT
CDR3 protein: CASSLAGQSTDTQYF

clone size: -
V gene: TRBV2
D gene: -
J gene: TRBJ1-5
CDR3 DNA: TGTGCCAGCATGGGGGCCCGAATGAGCCCCCAGCATTTT
CDR3 protein: CASMGARMSPQHF

clone size: -
V gene: TRBV6-6
D gene: -
J gene: TRBJ1-1
CDR3 DNA: TGTGCCAGCAGTTACTCGCAGGGCGAGACTGAAGCTTTCTTT
CDR3 protein: CASSYSQGETEAFF

clone size: -
V gene: TRBV10-3
D gene: -
J gene: TRBJ1-3
CDR3 DNA: TGTGCCATCAGTGAGGGGAGAAGCGGCTCTGGAAACACCATATATTTT
CDR3 protein: CAISEGRSGSGNTIYF

clone size: -
V gene: TRBV7-2
D gene: TRBD1
J gene: TRBJ1-2
CDR3 DNA: TGTGCCAGCAGCTTAAGGACAGGGGTAGGGGACACCTTC
CDR3 protein: CASSLRTGVGDTF

clone size: -
V gene: TRBV7-9
D gene: TRBD2
J gene: TRBJ2-5
CDR3 DNA: TGTGCCAGCAGCTTAGGACTAGCGGGAGGAGCGGAAGAGACCCAGTACTTC
CDR3 protein: CASSLGLAGGAEETQYF

clone size: few
V gene: TRBV29-1
D gene: -
J gene: TRBJ1-2
CDR3 DNA: TGCAGCGTGTCCGAGGGCTATGGCTACACCTTC
CDR3 protein: CSVSEGYGYTF

clone size: -
V gene: TRBV5-1
D gene: -
J gene: TRBJ1-1
CDR3 DNA: TGCGCCAGCAGCTTGCTGGGCGCCGTGGGGGGGAACACTGAAGCTTTCTTT
CDR3 protein: CASSLLGAVGGNTEAFF

clone size: -
V gene: TRBV25-1
D gene: -
J gene: TRBJ1-2
CDR3 DNA: TGTGCCAGCAGTCAAGGGGGTATGTTAGGCTACACCTTC
CDR3 protein: CASSQGGMLGYTF

clone size: -
V gene: TRBV28
D gene: TRBD1
J gene: TRBJ1-4
CDR3 DNA: TGTGCCAGCACCCAGGGACAGGGTCTGTTTTTT
CDR3 protein: CASTQGQGLFF

clone size: -
V gene: TRBV7-9
D gene: TRBD1
J gene: TRBJ2-5
CDR3 DNA: TGTGCCAGCAGCCCCGAGACAGGGCTTGGCCCCCAGTACTTC
CDR3 protein: CASSPETGLGPQYF

clone size: -
V gene: TRBV21-1
D gene: -
J gene: TRBJ1-1
CDR3 DNA: TGTGCCAGCAGCAAAGCGAGGGCAGGGGCTCTTCCCATGAACACTGAAGCTTTCTTT
CDR3 protein: CASSKARAGALPMNTEAFF

clone size: -
V gene: TRBV14
D gene: -
J gene: TRBJ2-2
CDR3 DNA: TGTGCCAGCAGCCGCTATAACGGGGTTAGCACCGGGGAGCTGTTTTTT
CDR3 protein: CASSRYNGVSTGELFF

clone size: -
V gene: TRBV6-5
D gene: -
J gene: TRBJ2-7
CDR3 DNA: TGTGCCAGCAGTTACTGGGGAGGCGCCTACGAGCAGTACTTC
CDR3 protein: CASSYWGGAYEQYF

clone size: -
V gene: TRBV3-1/TRBV3-2
D gene: TRBD2
J gene: TRBJ2-7
CDR3 DNA: TGTGCCAGCAGTCAGGGGGGACTAGCGAGGGACGAGCAGTACTTC
CDR3 protein: CASSQGGLARDEQYF

clone size: few
V gene: TRBV19
D gene: -
J gene: TRBJ1-5
CDR3 DNA: TGTGCCAGTAGCGCAGGGAACAATCAGGTGGCCCAGCATTTT
CDR3 protein: CASSAGNNQVAQHF

clone size: -
V gene: TRBV5-5
D gene: TRBD1
J gene: TRBJ2-2
CDR3 DNA: TGTGCCAGCAGGGGGGGACAGGCCAGAACCGGGGAGCTGTTTTTT
CDR3 protein: CASRGGQARTGELFF

clone size: -
V gene: TRBV12-2
D gene: -
J gene: TRBJ1-2
CDR3 DNA: TGTGCAAGTCGCCTAGGGACAGGCGGAGTCTATGGCTACACCTTC
CDR3 protein: CASRLGTGGVYGYTF

clone size: -
V gene: TRBV28
D gene: TRBD1
J gene: TRBJ2-7
CDR3 DNA: TGTGCCAGCAGTCCCTTTAGGCAGGGGGCCTACGAGCAGTACTTC
CDR3 protein: CASSPFRQGAYEQYF

clone size: -
V gene: TRBV2
D gene: TRBD1
J gene: TRBJ2-7
CDR3 DNA: TGTGCCAGCAGTTTGGACAGGGCATACGAGCAGTACTTC
CDR3 protein: CASSLDRAYEQYF

clone size: -
V gene: TRBV2
D gene: TRBD1
J gene: TRBJ2-2
CDR3 DNA: TGTGCCAGCAGTGAATGGGACAGGGATAACACCGGGGAGCTGTTTTTT
CDR3 protein: CASSEWDRDNTGELFF

clone size: -
V gene: TRBV11-2
D gene: TRBD2
J gene: TRBJ2-5
CDR3 DNA: TGTGCCAGCAGCTTACTAGCGGGGGGCCAAGAGACCCAGTACTTC
CDR3 protein: CASSLLAGGQETQYF

clone size: -
V gene: TRBV13
D gene: TRBD1
J gene: TRBJ1-1
CDR3 DNA: TGTGCCAGCAGCCTATTATATCCGACAGGGAATAAGGCTGAAGCTTTCTTT
CDR3 protein: CASSLLYPTGNKAEAFF

clone size: few
V gene: TRBV3-1/TRBV3-2
D gene: -
J gene: TRBJ2-7
CDR3 DNA: TGTGCCAGCAGCCACCAGCGGTTCTACGAGCAGTACTTC
CDR3 protein: CASSHQRFYEQYF